This TCR beta chain was found in a study of Graves' ophthalmopathy and Graves' hyperthyroidism. RNA transcripts were the template, and TCR beta CDR3 regions were amplified from them. Second-round multiplex PCR followed a first-round RT-PCR using HTBI primers. TCRdb re-called the multiplex PCR reads with MiXCR, one entry per CDR3 protein. The sample shows 300,000 to 450,000 distinct CDR3 sequences, about a sixth of them seen only once. The V end was cut by 3 bases, the J end by 7 bases, with 19 bases between. This CDR3 is built from 15 residues. In the case of this clonotype: Its antigen is as yet unknown. A much larger clone differs from this one at a single base, so this may be a read error. Given the absence of the conserved phenylalanine or tryptophan at the CDR3 end, a read error is likely.

Eligible hyperthyroidism cases comprised new diagnoses of under 2 months' duration in individuals aged 18 to 65. Study-wide results and limits: In blood, most expanded thyroid clonotypes above 0.001 frequency were also detected. Sensitivity of around 88% and specificity of 65% to 83% were achieved when a 13-signature model separated ophthalmopathy from stable hyperthyroidism.

This receptor was obtained from an adult woman with stable Graves' hyperthyroidism. The sample comprised peripheral blood. The chain employs TRBV12-3 or TRBV12-4 and TRBJ2-7, with D possibly called TRBD1 or TRBD2 (7 bases each). The CDR3 bases are TGTGCCAGCAGTTTGGGAGGGGGCATTCGTGGTGAGCAGTACTGC. Its translation is CASSLGGGIRGEQYC.